The rows below give T cell receptor beta chains drawn from one sample of a study of T cell repertoires in cytomegalovirus infection. One entry per CDR3 protein, called by TCRdb with MiXCR from the reads. The sample carries 300,000 or so distinct CDR3 sequences, roughly a tenth recorded once. The specimen was PBMCs. These TCRs come from a human donor in good health (CMV status not recorded). Some clones in this sample may be carry-over from other donors' samples. Both conserved end residues are part of each CDR3. The D gene is left open where the match is weak. Rows may omit the clone size; those that give it use once, few, many or a size class.

TRBV20-1	many	NA	TRBJ1-5	TGCAGTGCTTCGGGTCATGGGATCCAGCCCCAGCATTTT	CSASGHGIQPQHF
TRBV20-1	NA	TRBD1	TRBJ2-7	TGCAGTGCAGAGGTCCCGGGACAGGGGAACGAGCAGTACTTC	CSAEVPGQGNEQYF
TRBV7-2	many	TRBD2	TRBJ2-2	TGTGCCAGCAGCATTGGCCTAGCGGTCGGTCTCACCGGGGAGCTGTTTTTT	CASSIGLAVGLTGELFF
TRBV20-1	many	TRBD2	TRBJ2-7	TGCAGTGCTAACCTAGCGGGGGTCCGCTACGAGCAGTACTTC	CSANLAGVRYEQYF
TRBV7-2	many	NA	TRBJ2-1	TGTGCCAGCAGCTTAGAGCAGGACGGTGAGCAGTTCTTC	CASSLEQDGEQFF
TRBV3-1	NA	NA	TRBJ2-1	TGTGCCAGCAGCCAAGAGGGGGCTCCTTACAATGAGCAGTTCTTC	CASSQEGAPYNEQFF
TRBV7-2	many	NA	TRBJ2-1	TGTGCCAGCAGCTTGAACCGGGGTTACAATGAGCAGTTCTTC	CASSLNRGYNEQFF
TRBV29-1	few	NA	TRBJ2-3	TGCAGCGTTGACCAGGGGCAGGGGACAGATACGCAGTATTTT	CSVDQGQGTDTQYF
TRBV28	many	TRBD1	TRBJ1-2	TGTGCCAGCAGTCACCGGGGGACAGGGAACTATGGCTACACCTTC	CASSHRGTGNYGYTF
TRBV20-1	many	TRBD1	TRBJ2-3	TGCAGTGCTAGACGTTGGGACAGGGGCTTTGCAGATACGCAGTATTTT	CSARRWDRGFADTQYF
TRBV20-1	many	NA	TRBJ2-3	TGCAGTGCTACGAGCGCAGATACGCAGTATTTT	CSATSADTQYF
TRBV9	few	NA	TRBJ1-5	TGTGCCAGCAGCGCAAGGGACATCAATCAGCCCCAGCATTTT	CASSARDINQPQHF
TRBV18	once	TRBD1	TRBJ1-6	TGTGCCAGCTCACCCACAGGGGTAGGTTCACCCCTCCACTTT	CASSPTGVGSPLHF
TRBV7-9	many	TRBD1	TRBJ2-1	TGTGCCAGCAGCTTGGGACAGAACAATGAGCAGTTCTTC	CASSLGQNNEQFF
TRBV7-2	many	TRBD2	TRBJ2-3	TGTGCCAGCAGCTCAGATGGGACTAGCGGGGGGAGTACAGATACGCAGTATTTT	CASSSDGTSGGSTDTQYF
TRBV2	NA	NA	TRBJ2-1	TGTGCCAGCAGCCTTTGGGACTCCACCACTGAGCAGTTCTTC	CASSLWDSTTEQFF
TRBV7-2	many	NA	TRBJ2-3	TGTGCCAGCAGCCCGGACTTACCTAGCACAGATACGCAGTATTTT	CASSPDLPSTDTQYF
TRBV5-5	many	NA	TRBJ2-2	TGTGCCAGCAGCCCCCCGGGGGCCGACACCGGGGAGCTGTTTTTT	CASSPPGADTGELFF
TRBV6-5	many	TRBD1	TRBJ1-2	TGTGCCAGCAGTTACGCGGGAGGGCAGGGGGCCGGTGGCTACACCTTC	CASSYAGGQGAGGYTF
TRBV4-1	many	TRBD1	TRBJ2-3	TGCGCCAGCAGTTCAACAGGGGCCGCCGATACGCAGTATTTT	CASSSTGAADTQYF
TRBV9	few	NA	TRBJ2-1	TGTGCCAGCAGCCCAGAAGGGGGGGCTGAATGGCGGTTCTTC	CASSPEGGAEWRFF
TRBV18	NA	TRBD1	TRBJ1-3	TGTGCCAGCTCACCGGGACAGCTGAACTCTGGAAACACCATATATTTT	CASSPGQLNSGNTIYF
TRBV7-9	many	NA	TRBJ2-5	TGTGCCAGCAATCCCGACAAGGGCGAGACCCAGTACTTC	CASNPDKGETQYF
TRBV2	few	NA	TRBJ2-3	TGTGCCAGCAGTGACGCGGGCCGTTATACGCAGTATTTT	CASSDAGRYTQYF
TRBV4-2	few	TRBD1	TRBJ2-1	TGTGCCAGCAGCCAAGCCTCCGGGACAGGGTCTTCTGAGGAGCAGTTCTTC	CASSQASGTGSSEEQFF
TRBV12-3/TRBV12-4	many	NA	TRBJ2-6	TGTGCCAGCAGTTTAAGCTCTGGGGCCAACGTCCTGACTTTC	CASSLSSGANVLTF
TRBV10-3	many	TRBD2	TRBJ2-7	TGTGCCATCAGTGACGGCGGGGGGACCTACGAGCAGTACTTC	CAISDGGGTYEQYF
TRBV20-1	many	TRBD1	TRBJ1-1	TGCAGTGCTCGGGACAGCTTAACTGAAGCTTTCTTT	CSARDSLTEAFF
TRBV15	many	TRBD1	TRBJ1-2	TGTGCCACCAAACTAGCCGGGACAGGGGGCCGAGGCTACACCTTC	CATKLAGTGGRGYTF
TRBV10-3	many	TRBD2	TRBJ2-7	TGTGCCATCAGCGGGACTAGCGACTACGAGCAGTACTTC	CAISGTSDYEQYF
TRBV2	many	NA	TRBJ2-2	TGTGCCAGTAGGGGTAGCAGGAACACCGGGGAGCTGTTTTTT	CASRGSRNTGELFF
TRBV28	NA	NA	TRBJ2-2	TGTGCCAGCCTACTCGGCGGGAACACCGGGGAGCTGTTTTTT	CASLLGGNTGELFF
TRBV2	few	NA	TRBJ2-5	TGTGCCAGCAGTGACATAGCGATCCAAGAGACCCAGTACTTC	CASSDIAIQETQYF
TRBV20-1	NA	NA	TRBJ2-5	TGCAGTGCTAGAGAGGGCAGGAGGCAGGGGACCCAGTACTTC	CSAREGRRQGTQYF
TRBV19	NA	NA	TRBJ1-6	TGTGCCAGTAGTATAGAAGCCGGCGGCAGGGCAGATTCACCCCTCCACTTT	CASSIEAGGRADSPLHF
TRBV5-5	many	NA	TRBJ1-5	TGTGCCAGCAGCTTGGCAGGAGAACTTCCTAGCAATCAGCCCCAGCATTTT	CASSLAGELPSNQPQHF
TRBV28	many	NA	TRBJ2-1	TGTGCCAGCAGCCAATCGTGGAATGAGCAGTTCTTC	CASSQSWNEQFF
TRBV14	many	NA	TRBJ2-7	TGTGCCAGCAGCCAAAGGTTGGGCGAGCAGTACTTC	CASSQRLGEQYF
TRBV7-9	many	NA	TRBJ1-2	TGTGCCAGCAGCTTAGGGGTCTTGGGGAACTATGGCTACACCTTC	CASSLGVLGNYGYTF
TRBV19	many	NA	TRBJ2-2	TGTGCCAGTACCGAGGGGGGGTTCGTCGGGGAGCTGTTTTTT	CASTEGGFVGELFF
TRBV7-2	many	NA	TRBJ1-5	TGTGCCAGCAGCTTCCAAGCTTCGGGACGGAAATATAGCAATCAGCCCCAGCATTTT	CASSFQASGRKYSNQPQHF
TRBV5-1	NA	NA	TRBJ2-3	TGCGCCAGCAGCTTGGCCGGGGACGAGACAGATACGCAGTATTTT	CASSLAGDETDTQYF
TRBV4-2	NA	NA	TRBJ1-1	TGTGCCAGCAGCCTTCTGGGGGCCCGGGATGACACTGAAGCTTTCTTT	CASSLLGARDDTEAFF
TRBV4-1	many	TRBD1	TRBJ1-5	TGCGCCAGCAGCCAAGGACAGGGTATTTCCACGGTGATCAATCAGCCCCAGCATTTT	CASSQGQGISTVINQPQHF
TRBV20-1	many	TRBD1	TRBJ1-6	TGCAGTGCTAGGCGACAGGGGGATAATTCACCCCTCCACTTT	CSARRQGDNSPLHF
TRBV4-2	few	NA	TRBJ1-1	TGTGCCAGCAGCCCGAAGGTAGGCGAGGGCACTGAAGCTTTCTTT	CASSPKVGEGTEAFF
TRBV10-3	many	TRBD2	TRBJ2-3	TGTGCCATCAGTGGGCTAGCGGGGGACGTAGATACGCAGTATTTT	CAISGLAGDVDTQYF
TRBV28	many	TRBD1	TRBJ2-5	TGTGCCAGCAGTCTGACAGGGGTCCCGGAGACCCAGTACTTC	CASSLTGVPETQYF
TRBV20-1	NA	NA	TRBJ2-5	TGCAGTGCCCAAGGCTTGGGGGAGACCCAGTACTTC	CSAQGLGETQYF
TRBV4-2	many	TRBD2	TRBJ2-2	TGTGCCAGCAGCCAAGAAACAGCGGGGGGAACCGGGGAGCTGTTTTTT	CASSQETAGGTGELFF
TRBV18	few	NA	TRBJ1-6	TGTGCCAGCTCAAAGGGGGATGGTAATTCACCCCTCCACTTT	CASSKGDGNSPLHF
TRBV4-1	many	TRBD1	TRBJ1-1	TGCGCCAGCAGCCAAGCGGACAGGGTAAACACTGAAGCTTTCTTT	CASSQADRVNTEAFF
TRBV6-4	many	TRBD2	TRBJ2-3	TGTGCCAGCAGTGCTCGGGGGGTTAGCACAGATACGCAGTATTTT	CASSARGVSTDTQYF
TRBV28	many	NA	TRBJ2-3	TGTGCCAGCCAGGACAGAGCTCTCACAGATACGCAGTATTTT	CASQDRALTDTQYF
TRBV6-2/TRBV6-3	many	TRBD1	TRBJ2-1	TGTGCCAGCAGTCCGGGACAGGGCAATGAGCAGTTCTTC	CASSPGQGNEQFF
TRBV5-4	many	TRBD2	TRBJ2-3	TGTGCCAGCAGCCCGGGGATCCCAGCGGGGGCCACAGATACGCAGTATTTT	CASSPGIPAGATDTQYF
TRBV10-3	NA	TRBD2	TRBJ2-7	TGTGCCATCAGTGCAAATGACGGGGGGACTTACGAGCAGTACTTC	CAISANDGGTYEQYF
TRBV20-1	NA	NA	TRBJ1-5	TGCAGTGCTAGAAGAGAGTCCTCTTATCAGCCCCAGCATTTT	CSARRESSYQPQHF
TRBV20-1	few	NA	TRBJ1-4	TGCAGTGCTAGCGGGTGGGATCCAACTAATGAAAAACTGTTTTTT	CSASGWDPTNEKLFF
TRBV19	many	NA	TRBJ2-2	TGTGCCAGTAGAGAGACAGCGAACACCGGGGAGCTGTTTTTT	CASRETANTGELFF